This TCR beta chain stems from a study of T cells after yellow fever vaccination. Regarding the study as a whole: The secondary response showed a weaker magnitude and a faster peak, day 5 versus 15. The booster saw the reappearance of most primary-vaccination clones (about 95% CD4, about 90% CD8). The CD4 and CD8 compartments had a small share of their clonotypes in common.

The CDR3 is 15 residues long. Trimming shortened V by 1 base and J by 5 bases, and 14 bases separated the two germline ends. CDR1 DFQATT and CDR2 SNEGSKA come from the germline V gene (reference sequence). As to this clonotype: Antigen unknown.

The TCR cDNA carried a universal primer site and UMIs from 5'RACE template switching. TCRdb reprocessed the 5' RACE reads with MiXCR, giving one entry per CDR3 protein. This table holds over 250,000 distinct CDR3 sequences, roughly 4% found once. Sequenced material: PBMCs, taken 5 days after the yellow fever booster vaccination. This clonotype was obtained from a man younger than 30 who received the YFV17D yellow fever vaccine. The chain is built from TRBV20-1 and TRBJ2-2; D is undetermined. This chain's CDR3 is CSARATPRITGELFF. The CDR3, as DNA: TGCAGTGCTAGAGCCACCCCCAGGATAACCGGGGAGCTGTTTTTT.